The clone carrying this T cell receptor (beta chain) was seen a few times. The sample originates from a study of blood T cells in healthy people across ages. Per germline, CDR1 DFQATT and CDR2 SNEGSKA (reference sequence). The CDR3 is 17 amino acids. Alongside a J-beta primer mix, a sample-barcoded 5' primer served in a second PCR lasting 7 to 11 cycles. A single record per CDR3 protein comes from TCRdb applying MiXCR to the 5' RACE reads. The sample lists fewer than 1.5 million distinct CDR3 sequences; roughly 45% were seen once. The sequenced material came from blood. The chain recombines TRBV20-1 with TRBJ2-4; 8 nucleotides match TRBD2. The J call may be incorrect, as the DNA end agrees better with TRBJ2-7. This clonotype was sampled from a woman aged 18 to 35 in good health. CDR3 bases: TGCAGTGCTAGGACTCACTACGGGAGGGCCAGCCTCTACGAGCAGTACTTC. Encoded protein: CSARTHYGRASLYEQYF.